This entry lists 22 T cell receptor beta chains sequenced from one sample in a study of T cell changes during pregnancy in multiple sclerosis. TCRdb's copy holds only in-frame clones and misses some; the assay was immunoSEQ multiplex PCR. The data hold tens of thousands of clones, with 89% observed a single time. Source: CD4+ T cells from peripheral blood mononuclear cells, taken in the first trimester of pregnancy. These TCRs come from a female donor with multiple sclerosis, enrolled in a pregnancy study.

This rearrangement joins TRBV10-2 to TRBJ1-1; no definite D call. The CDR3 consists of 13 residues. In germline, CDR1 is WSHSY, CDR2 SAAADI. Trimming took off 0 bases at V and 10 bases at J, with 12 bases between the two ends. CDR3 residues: CASSESPGIVAFF. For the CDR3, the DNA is TGCGCCAGCAGTGAGTCGCCGGGGATTGTAGCTTTCTTT.

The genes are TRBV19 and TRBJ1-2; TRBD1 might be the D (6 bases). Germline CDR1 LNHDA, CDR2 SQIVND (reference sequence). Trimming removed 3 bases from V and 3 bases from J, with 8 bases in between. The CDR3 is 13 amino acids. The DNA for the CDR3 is TGTGCCAGTAGTATTAGGGGGTACTATGGCTACACCTTC. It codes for CASSIRGYYGYTF.

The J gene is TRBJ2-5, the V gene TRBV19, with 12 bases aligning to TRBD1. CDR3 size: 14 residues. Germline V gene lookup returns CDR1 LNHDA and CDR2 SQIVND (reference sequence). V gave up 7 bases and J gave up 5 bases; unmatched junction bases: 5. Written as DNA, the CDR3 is TGTGCCAGTACCGGGACAGGGGGCACGGAGACCCAGTACTTC. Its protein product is CASTGTGGTETQYF.

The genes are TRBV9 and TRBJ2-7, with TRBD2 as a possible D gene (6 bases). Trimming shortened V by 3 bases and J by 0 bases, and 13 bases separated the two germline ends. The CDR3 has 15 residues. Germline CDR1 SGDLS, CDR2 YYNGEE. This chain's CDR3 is CASSARASDSYEQYF. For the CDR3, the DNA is TGTGCCAGCAGCGCCCGGGCTAGCGACTCCTACGAGCAGTACTTC.

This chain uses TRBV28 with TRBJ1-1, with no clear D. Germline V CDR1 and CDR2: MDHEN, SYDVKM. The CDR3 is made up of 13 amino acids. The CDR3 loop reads CASDEAANTEAFF. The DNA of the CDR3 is TGTGCGAGCGATGAGGCCGCTAACACTGAAGCTTTCTTT.

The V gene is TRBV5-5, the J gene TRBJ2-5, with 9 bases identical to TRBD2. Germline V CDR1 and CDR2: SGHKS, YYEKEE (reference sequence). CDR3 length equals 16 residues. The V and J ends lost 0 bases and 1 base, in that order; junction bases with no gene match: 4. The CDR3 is CASSLVLAGLQETQYF. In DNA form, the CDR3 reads TGTGCCAGCAGCTTGGTCCTAGCGGGACTCCAAGAGACCCAGTACTTC.

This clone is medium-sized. CDR3 protein: CASRLGSLSTDTQYF. The DNA of the CDR3 is TGTGCCAGCAGATTGGGGAGCTTAAGCACAGATACGCAGTATTTT. The chain links TRBV6-6 to TRBJ2-3, with D possibly being TRBD2 (5 bases). Germline values: CDR1 MNHNY, CDR2 SVGAGI (reference sequence). The CDR3 is made up of 15 amino acids. V shed 6 bases and J shed 0 bases, with 13 bases lying between them.

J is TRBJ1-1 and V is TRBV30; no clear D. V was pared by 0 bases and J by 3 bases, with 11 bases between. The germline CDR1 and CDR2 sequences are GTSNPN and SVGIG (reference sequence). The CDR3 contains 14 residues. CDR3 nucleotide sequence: TGTGCCTGGAGTGTCACGCACGGGGACACTGAAGCTTTCTTT. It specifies CAWSVTHGDTEAFF.

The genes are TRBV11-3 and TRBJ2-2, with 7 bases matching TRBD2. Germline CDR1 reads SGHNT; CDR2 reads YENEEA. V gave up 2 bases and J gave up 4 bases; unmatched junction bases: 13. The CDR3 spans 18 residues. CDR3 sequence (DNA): TGTGCCAGCAGCTTAATTGGCATGGGGTTAGCGGGCACCGGGGAGCTGTTTTTT. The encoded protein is CASSLIGMGLAGTGELFF.

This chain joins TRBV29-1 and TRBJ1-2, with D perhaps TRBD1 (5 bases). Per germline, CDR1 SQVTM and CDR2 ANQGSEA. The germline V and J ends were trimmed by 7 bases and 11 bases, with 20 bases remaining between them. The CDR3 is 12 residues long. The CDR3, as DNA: TGCAGCGCTTCGGGCGGGGCTCGTGTTTACACCTTC. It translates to CSASGGARVYTF.

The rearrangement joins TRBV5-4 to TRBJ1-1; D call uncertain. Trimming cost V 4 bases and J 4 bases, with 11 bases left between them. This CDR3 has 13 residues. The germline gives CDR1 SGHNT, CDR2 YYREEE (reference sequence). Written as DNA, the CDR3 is TGTGCCAGCAGCCCAAGCAAGTTCACTGAAGCTTTCTTT. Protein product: CASSPSKFTEAFF.

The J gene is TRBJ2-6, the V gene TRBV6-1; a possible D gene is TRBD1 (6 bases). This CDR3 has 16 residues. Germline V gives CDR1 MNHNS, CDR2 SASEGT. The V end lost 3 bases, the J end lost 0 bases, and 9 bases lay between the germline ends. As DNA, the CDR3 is TGTGCCAGCAGTGACAGGGGCACCTCTGGGGCCAACGTCCTGACTTTC. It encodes CASSDRGTSGANVLTF.

DNA for the CDR3: TGCAGCGTTGCAGGGACCTACGAGCAGTACTTC. Amino acid sequence: CSVAGTYEQYF. The chain links TRBV29-1 to TRBJ2-7; TRBD1 might be the D (5 bases). This CDR3 is 11 amino acids long. Trimming left V 4 bases short and J 2 bases short, with 6 bases between. Germline values: CDR1 SQVTM, CDR2 ANQGSEA.

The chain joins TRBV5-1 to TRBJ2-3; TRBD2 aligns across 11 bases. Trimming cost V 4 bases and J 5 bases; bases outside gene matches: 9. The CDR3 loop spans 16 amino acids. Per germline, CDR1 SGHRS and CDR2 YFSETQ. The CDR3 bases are TGCGCCAGCAGCAAATTAGCGGGAGGGCCGGGAGATACGCAGTATTTT. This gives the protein CASSKLAGGPGDTQYF.

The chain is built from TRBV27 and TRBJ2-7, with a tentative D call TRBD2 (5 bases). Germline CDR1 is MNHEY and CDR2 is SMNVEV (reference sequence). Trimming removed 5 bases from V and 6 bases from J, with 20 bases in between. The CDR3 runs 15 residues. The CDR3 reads CASSRGERTPLEQYF. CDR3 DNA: TGTGCCAGCAGTCGGGGAGAACGGACCCCGCTCGAGCAGTACTTC.

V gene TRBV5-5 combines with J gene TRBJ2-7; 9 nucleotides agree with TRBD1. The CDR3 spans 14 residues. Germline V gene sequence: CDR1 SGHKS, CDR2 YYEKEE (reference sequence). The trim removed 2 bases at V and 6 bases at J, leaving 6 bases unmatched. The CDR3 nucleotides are TGTGCCAGCAGCTTCAGGGGACAGGGTCTCGAGCAGTACTTC. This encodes CASSFRGQGLEQYF.

The CDR3 coding sequence is TGTGCCAGCACTGGGACAGGGGCTGAAAAACTGTTTTTT. Translation: CASTGTGAEKLFF. The J gene is TRBJ1-4, the V gene TRBV18, with TRBD1 identical over 10 bases. This CDR3 is built from 13 residues. The V gene's germline CDR1 is KGHSH and CDR2 LQKENI. Losses at the gene ends were 8 bases for V and 7 bases for J; bases not matched to a gene: 4.

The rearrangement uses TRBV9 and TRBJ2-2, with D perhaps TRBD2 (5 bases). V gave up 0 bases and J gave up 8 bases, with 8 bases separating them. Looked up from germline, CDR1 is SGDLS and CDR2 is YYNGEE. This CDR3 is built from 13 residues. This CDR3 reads CASSVASGGELFF. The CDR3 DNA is TGTGCCAGCAGCGTAGCTTCGGGGGGGGAGCTGTTTTTT.

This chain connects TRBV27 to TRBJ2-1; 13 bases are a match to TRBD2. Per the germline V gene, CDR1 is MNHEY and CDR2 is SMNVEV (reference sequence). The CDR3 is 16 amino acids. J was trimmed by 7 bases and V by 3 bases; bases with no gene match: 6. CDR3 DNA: TGTGCCAGCAGTTTGCGGACTAGCGGGAGAGCTAATGAGCAGTTCTTC. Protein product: CASSLRTSGRANEQFF.

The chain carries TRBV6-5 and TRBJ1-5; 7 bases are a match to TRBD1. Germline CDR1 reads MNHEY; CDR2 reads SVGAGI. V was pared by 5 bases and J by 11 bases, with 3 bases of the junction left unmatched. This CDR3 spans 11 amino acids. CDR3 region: CASSAGGTQHF. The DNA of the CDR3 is TGTGCCAGCAGTGCAGGGGGGACCCAGCATTTT.

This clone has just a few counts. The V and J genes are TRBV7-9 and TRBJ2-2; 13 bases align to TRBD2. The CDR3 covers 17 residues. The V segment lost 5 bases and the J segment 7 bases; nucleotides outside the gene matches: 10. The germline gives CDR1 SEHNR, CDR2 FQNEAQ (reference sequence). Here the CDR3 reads CASSRTVLAGGDGELFF. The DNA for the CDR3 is TGTGCCAGCAGCCGAACAGTACTAGCGGGAGGGGACGGGGAGCTGTTTTTT.

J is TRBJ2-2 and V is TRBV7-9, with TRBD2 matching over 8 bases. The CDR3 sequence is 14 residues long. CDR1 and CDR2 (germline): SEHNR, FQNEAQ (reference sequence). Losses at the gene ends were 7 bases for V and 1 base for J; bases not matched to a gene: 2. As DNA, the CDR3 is TGTGCCAGCAAGGCGGGAGGGAACACCGGGGAGCTGTTTTTT. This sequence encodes CASKAGGNTGELFF. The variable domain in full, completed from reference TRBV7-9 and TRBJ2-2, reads DTGVSQNPRHKITKRGQNVTFRCDPISEHNRLYWYRQTLGQGPEFLTYFQNEAQLEKSRLLSDRFSAERPKGSFSTLEIQRTEQGDSAMYLCASKAGGNTGELFFGEGSRLTVL.